The present entry profiles one T cell receptor beta chain with its context. Its matching antigen is unknown. The data derive from a study of T cell responses to AZD1222 COVID-19 vaccine. Whole-study results and caveats: The breadth and depth of Spike-specific TCRs increased once two AZD1222 doses had been given. Clonal diversity was possibly underestimated, and white British individuals and females predominated among donors. Sampling captured repertoires only after the peak T cell response.

Germline V CDR1 and CDR2: MNHEY, SVGAGI. V gave up 0 bases and J gave up 10 bases; unmatched junction bases: 9. This CDR3 region has 15 residues. TCRdb keeps only in-frame clones here, not all; method: immunoSEQ multiplex PCR. This sample has 87,000 or so clones, with around 89% found just once. The chain has TRBV6-5 and TRBJ1-3, with 7 nucleotides matching TRBD1. The TCR originated in an adult in good health. Sequenced here: peripheral blood, sampled on day 0 of AZD1222 vaccination. The CDR3 is CASSYSTTARGTIYF. In nucleotides, the CDR3 is TGTGCCAGCAGTTACTCGACAACGGCCAGGGGGACCATATATTTT.